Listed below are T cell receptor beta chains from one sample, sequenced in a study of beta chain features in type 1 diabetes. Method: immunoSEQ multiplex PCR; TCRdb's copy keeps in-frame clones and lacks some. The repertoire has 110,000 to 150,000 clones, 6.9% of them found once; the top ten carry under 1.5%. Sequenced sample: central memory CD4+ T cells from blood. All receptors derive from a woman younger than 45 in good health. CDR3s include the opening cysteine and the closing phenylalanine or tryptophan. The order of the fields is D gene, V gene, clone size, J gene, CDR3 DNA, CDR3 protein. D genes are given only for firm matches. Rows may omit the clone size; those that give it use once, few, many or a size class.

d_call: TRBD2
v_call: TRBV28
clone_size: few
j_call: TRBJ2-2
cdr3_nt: TGTGCCAGCCAGACTAGCGGGAGTCGGGCCGGGGAGCTGTTTTTT
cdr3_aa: CASQTSGSRAGELFF

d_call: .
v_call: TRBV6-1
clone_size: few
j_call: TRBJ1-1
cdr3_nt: TGTGCCAGCAGTGAAAGTGGAAGTGGACAGCTGAACACTGAAGCTTTCTTT
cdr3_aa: CASSESGSGQLNTEAFF

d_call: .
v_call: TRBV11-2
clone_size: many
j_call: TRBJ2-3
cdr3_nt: TGTGCCAGCAGCGGGCTAGCGTTAGGGACAGATACGCAGTATTTT
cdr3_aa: CASSGLALGTDTQYF

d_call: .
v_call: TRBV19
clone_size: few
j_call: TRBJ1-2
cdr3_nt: TGTGCCAGTAGTATTCTTAACTATGGCTACACCTTC
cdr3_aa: CASSILNYGYTF

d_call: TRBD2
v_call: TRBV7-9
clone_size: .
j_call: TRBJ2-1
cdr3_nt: TGTGCCAGCAGCTTAGCTAGCGGGGCCCACAATGAGCAGTTCTTC
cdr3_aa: CASSLASGAHNEQFF

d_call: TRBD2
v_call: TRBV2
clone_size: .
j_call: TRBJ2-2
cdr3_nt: TGTGCCAGCAGTTCAACGGGAGGTACCGGGGAGCTGTTTTTT
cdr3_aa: CASSSTGGTGELFF

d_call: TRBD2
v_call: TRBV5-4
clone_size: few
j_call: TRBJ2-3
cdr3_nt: TGTGCCAGCAGCTTAAGCGGGGCTAGCACAGATACGCAGTATTTT
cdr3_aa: CASSLSGASTDTQYF

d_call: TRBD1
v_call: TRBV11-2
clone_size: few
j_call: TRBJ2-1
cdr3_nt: TGTGCCAGCAGCCCCCAGGGACAGGGGGCGCGGAATGAGCAGTTCTTC
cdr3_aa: CASSPQGQGARNEQFF

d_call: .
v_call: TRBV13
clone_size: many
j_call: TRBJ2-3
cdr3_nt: TGTGCCAGCAGCTTAGCCCTTCAAGGGGGCACAGATACGCAGTATTTT
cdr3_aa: CASSLALQGGTDTQYF

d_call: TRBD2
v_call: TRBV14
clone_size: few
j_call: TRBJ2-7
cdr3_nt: TGTGCCAGCAGCCAGCGGGAGGTCGTGTACGAGCAGTACTTC
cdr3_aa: CASSQREVVYEQYF

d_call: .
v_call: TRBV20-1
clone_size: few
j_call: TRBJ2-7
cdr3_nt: TGCAGTGCTACCGGGGCCTACGAGCAGTACTTC
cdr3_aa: CSATGAYEQYF

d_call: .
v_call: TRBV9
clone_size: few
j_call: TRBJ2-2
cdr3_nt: TGTGCCCTCTACAGGGTGACCGGGGAGCTGTTTTTT
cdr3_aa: CALYRVTGELFF

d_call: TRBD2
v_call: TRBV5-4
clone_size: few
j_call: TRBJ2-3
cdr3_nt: TGTGCCAGCAGCTGGACTAGCGGGAGCCGCACAGATACGCAGTATTTT
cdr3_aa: CASSWTSGSRTDTQYF

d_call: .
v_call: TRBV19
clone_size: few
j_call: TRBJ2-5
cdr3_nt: TGTGCCAGTAGTATATCGGCGGGAAAAGAGACCCAGTACTTC
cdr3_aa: CASSISAGKETQYF

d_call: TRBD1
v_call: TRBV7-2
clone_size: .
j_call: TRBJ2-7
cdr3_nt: TGTGCCAGCAGCTCCTCGGGACAGGGGGAGCGCGAGCAGTACTTC
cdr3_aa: CASSSSGQGEREQYF

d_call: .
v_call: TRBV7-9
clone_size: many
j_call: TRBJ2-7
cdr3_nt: TGTGCCAGCAGCTTATCCGGTTACGAGCAGTACTTC
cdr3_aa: CASSLSGYEQYF

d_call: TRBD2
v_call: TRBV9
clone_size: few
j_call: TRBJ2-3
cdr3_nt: TGTGCCAGCAACTCCACGCGGGGGGCCTCTCACACAGATACGCAGTATTTT
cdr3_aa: CASNSTRGASHTDTQYF

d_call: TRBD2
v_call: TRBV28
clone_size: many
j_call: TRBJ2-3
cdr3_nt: TGTGCCAGCAGACCCGTACAGCGGGAGGGCCTGAAGGTTTTT
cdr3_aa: CASRPVQREGLKVF

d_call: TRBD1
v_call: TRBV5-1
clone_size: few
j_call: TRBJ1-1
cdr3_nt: TGCGCCAGCAGCTGGGGGACAGGACCCAACACTGAAGCTTTCTTT
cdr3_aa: CASSWGTGPNTEAFF

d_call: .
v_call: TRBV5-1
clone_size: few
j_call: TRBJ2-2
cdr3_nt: TGCGCCAGCAGCTTGGATCAGGTGAACACCGGGGAGCTGTTTTTT
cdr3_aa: CASSLDQVNTGELFF

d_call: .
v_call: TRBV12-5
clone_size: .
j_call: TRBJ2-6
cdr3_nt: TGTGCTAGTGGTTCCAGCTCTGGGGCCAACGTCCTGACTTTC
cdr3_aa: CASGSSSGANVLTF

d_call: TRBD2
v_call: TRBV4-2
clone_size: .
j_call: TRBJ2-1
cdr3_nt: TGTGCCAGCAGCCAAAGGATTACCGGGACTAGCGGGCACAATGAGCAGTTCTTC
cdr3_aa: CASSQRITGTSGHNEQFF

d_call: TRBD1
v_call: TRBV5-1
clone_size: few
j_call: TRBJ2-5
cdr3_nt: TGCGCCAGCAGCGGGGGACAGGGGGCCGGAGAGACCCAGTACTTC
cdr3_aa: CASSGGQGAGETQYF

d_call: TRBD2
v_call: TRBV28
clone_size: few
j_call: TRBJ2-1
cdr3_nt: TGTGCCAGCAGTTTTGCTAGCGGGAGGGTCGGCAATGAGCAGTTCTTC
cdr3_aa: CASSFASGRVGNEQFF

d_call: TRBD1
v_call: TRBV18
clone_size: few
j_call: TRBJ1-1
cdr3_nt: TGTGCCAGCTCCCAATACAGGGGGCCAACTGAAGCTTTCTTT
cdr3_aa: CASSQYRGPTEAFF

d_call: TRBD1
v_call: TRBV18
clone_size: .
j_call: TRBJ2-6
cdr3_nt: TGTGCCAGCTCACCTTCACAGGGGCACAAAGTCCTGACTTTC
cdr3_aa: CASSPSQGHKVLTF

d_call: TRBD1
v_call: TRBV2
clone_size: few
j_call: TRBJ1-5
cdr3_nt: TGTGCCAGCAGCGGACAGGGGGATCAGCCCCAGCATTTT
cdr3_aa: CASSGQGDQPQHF

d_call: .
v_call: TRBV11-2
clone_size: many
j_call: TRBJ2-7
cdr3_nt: TGTGCCAGCAGCATAGCGGTTATGAGCTCCTACGAGCAGTACTTC
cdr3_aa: CASSIAVMSSYEQYF

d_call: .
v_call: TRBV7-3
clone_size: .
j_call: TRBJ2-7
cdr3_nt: TGTGCCAGCAGCTCACCGACTAGTACCTACGAGCAGTACTTC
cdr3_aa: CASSSPTSTYEQYF

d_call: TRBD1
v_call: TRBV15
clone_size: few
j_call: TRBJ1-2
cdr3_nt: TGTGCCACCAGCACCGGACAGGGACGAGTCGGCTACACCTTC
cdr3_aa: CATSTGQGRVGYTF

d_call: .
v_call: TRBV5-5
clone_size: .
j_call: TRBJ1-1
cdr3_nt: TGTGCCAGCAGCTTACAGCTTCTGAACACTGAAGCTTTCTTT
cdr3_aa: CASSLQLLNTEAFF

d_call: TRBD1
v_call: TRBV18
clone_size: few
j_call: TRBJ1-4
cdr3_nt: TGTGCCAGCTCACCACCGGGACAGGGCCGGGGTGAAAAACTGTTTTTT
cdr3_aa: CASSPPGQGRGEKLFF

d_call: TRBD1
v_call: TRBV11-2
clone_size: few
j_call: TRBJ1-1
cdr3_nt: TGTGCCAGCAGCTTAGGTACAGGGGGCTCTTCTGAAGCTTTCTTT
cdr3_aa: CASSLGTGGSSEAFF

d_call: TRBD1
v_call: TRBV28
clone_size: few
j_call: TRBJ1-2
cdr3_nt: TGTGCCAGCAGTCCGGGACAGGTGAATAACTATGGCTACACCTTC
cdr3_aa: CASSPGQVNNYGYTF

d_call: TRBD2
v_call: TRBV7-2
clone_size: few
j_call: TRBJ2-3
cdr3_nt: TGTGCCAGCAGATTAGCGGGAGGCCCCAGTGGGGATACGCAGTATTTT
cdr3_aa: CASRLAGGPSGDTQYF

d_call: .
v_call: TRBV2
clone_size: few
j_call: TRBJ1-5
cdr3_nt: TGTGCCAGCAGTAAAGACCAGGGGAATCAGCCCCAGCATTTT
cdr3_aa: CASSKDQGNQPQHF

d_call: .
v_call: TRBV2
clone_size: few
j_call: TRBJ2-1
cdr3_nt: TGTGCCAGTTCGGACAGACTCTCCTACAATGAGCAGTTCTTC
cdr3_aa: CASSDRLSYNEQFF

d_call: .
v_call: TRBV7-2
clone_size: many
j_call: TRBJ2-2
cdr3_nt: TGTGCCAGCACCCGCCTGAGCGGGGAGCTGTTTTTT
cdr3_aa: CASTRLSGELFF

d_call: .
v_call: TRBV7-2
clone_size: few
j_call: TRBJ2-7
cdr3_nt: TGTGCCAGCAGCTTTCGTGGGCGAAGCTCCTACGAGCAGTACTTC
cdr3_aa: CASSFRGRSSYEQYF

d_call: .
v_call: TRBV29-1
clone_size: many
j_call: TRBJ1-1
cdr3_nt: TGCAGCGTTAAGCCCGGGGCTGAAGCTTTCTTT
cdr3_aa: CSVKPGAEAFF

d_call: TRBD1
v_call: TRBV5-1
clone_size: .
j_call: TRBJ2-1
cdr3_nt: TGCGCCAGCAGCTTGACCGGGACAGTGTACAATGAGCAGTTCTTC
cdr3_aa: CASSLTGTVYNEQFF

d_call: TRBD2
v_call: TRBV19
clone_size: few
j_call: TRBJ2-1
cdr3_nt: TGTGCCAGTAGTATGGGACGGGGGGGACTCACATTTGAGCAGTTCTTC
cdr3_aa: CASSMGRGGLTFEQFF

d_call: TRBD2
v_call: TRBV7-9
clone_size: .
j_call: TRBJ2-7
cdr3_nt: TGTGCCAGCAGCTTAACTGGCGGGAGGGCCGGCGAGCAGTACTTC
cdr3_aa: CASSLTGGRAGEQYF

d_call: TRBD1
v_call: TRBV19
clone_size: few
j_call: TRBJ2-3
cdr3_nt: TGTGCCAGTAGTATTGGACAGGGAGCAGATACGCAGTATTTT
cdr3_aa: CASSIGQGADTQYF

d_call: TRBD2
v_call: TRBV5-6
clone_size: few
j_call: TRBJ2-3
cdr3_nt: TGTGCCAGCAGCCCCCTAGCGGGAACAGATACGCAGTATTTT
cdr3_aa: CASSPLAGTDTQYF

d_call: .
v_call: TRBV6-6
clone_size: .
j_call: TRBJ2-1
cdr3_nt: TGTGCCAGCAGTACTGGACTGGCCGGGGAGCAGTTCTTC
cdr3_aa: CASSTGLAGEQFF

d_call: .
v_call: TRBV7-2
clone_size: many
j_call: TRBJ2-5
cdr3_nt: TGTGCGGTGGGGCACGAGACCCAGTACTTC
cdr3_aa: CAVGHETQYF

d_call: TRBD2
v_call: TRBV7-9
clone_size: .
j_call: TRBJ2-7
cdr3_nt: TGTGCCAGCAGCCCACGGGTGGGGACTAGCTCCTCGAAGCAGTACTTC
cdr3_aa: CASSPRVGTSSSKQYF

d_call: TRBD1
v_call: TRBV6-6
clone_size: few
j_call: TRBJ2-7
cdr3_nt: TGTGCCAGCAGTACCGGGACAGGGTTCGCCTACGAGCAGTACTTC
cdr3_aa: CASSTGTGFAYEQYF

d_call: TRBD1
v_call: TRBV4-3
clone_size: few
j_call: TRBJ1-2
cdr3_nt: TGCGCCAGCAGCCCGGGACAGGGCCTAGGCTACACCTTC
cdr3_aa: CASSPGQGLGYTF

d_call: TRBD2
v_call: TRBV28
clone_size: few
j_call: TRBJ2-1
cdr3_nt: TGTGCCAGCAGGATAGCGGGAGTGCAGTTCTTC
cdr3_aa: CASRIAGVQFF

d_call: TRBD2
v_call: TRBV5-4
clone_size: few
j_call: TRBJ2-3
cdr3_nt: TGTGCCAGCAGCCAAGGGACTAGCGGGACCACAGATACGCAGTATTTT
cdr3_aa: CASSQGTSGTTDTQYF